Shown below are 14 T cell receptor beta chains from a single sample sequenced in a study of long-term antiretroviral therapy in people with HIV. Survey level was the resolution at which the v3.0 immunoSEQ assay ran. Sequenced by immunoSEQ multiplex PCR; TCRdb stores in-frame clones only, minus some. The sample consists of 48,000 or so clones, roughly four fifths of them appearing once. The sample in question was unsorted PBMCs, obtained 0.8 years after starting antiretroviral therapy. The receptors derive from a woman younger than 35 with HIV.

This chain joins TRBV7-2 and TRBJ2-3, with TRBD2 matching over 8 bases. From germline, CDR1 is SGHTA and CDR2 FQGNSA. J gave up 6 bases and V 5 bases, and 7 bases lay outside the gene matches. The CDR3 runs 14 residues. The CDR3 loop reads CASSRGTSTDTQYF. The CDR3 DNA is TGTGCCAGCAGCCGAGGGACTAGTACTGATACGCAGTATTTT.

The gene calls are TRBV9 and TRBJ1-3; D gene unclear. The length of the CDR3 is 11 residues. Trimming removed 3 bases at V and 6 bases at J, with 4 bases between. In germline, CDR1 is SGDLS, CDR2 YYNGEE. In DNA, the CDR3 is TGTGCCAGCAGCGCTGAAAACACCATATATTTT. The encoded protein is CASSAENTIYF.

This chain joins TRBV5-8 and TRBJ1-5; 7 nucleotides align to TRBD1. Trimming at V came to 4 bases and at J to 6 bases, leaving 10 bases not matched to a gene. The CDR3 covers 15 residues. Germline CDR1 is SGHTS and CDR2 is YDEGEE. For the CDR3, the DNA is TGTGCCAGCAGCAGTAAGACAGGGTGGAGTCAGCCCCAGCATTTT. Amino acid sequence: CASSSKTGWSQPQHF.

This chain links TRBV2 with TRBJ1-4; the match to TRBD1 covers 10 bases. In germline, CDR1 is SNHLY, CDR2 FYNNEI. The CDR3 is 15 residues long. The trim removed 6 bases at V and 8 bases at J, leaving 9 bases unmatched. The DNA of the CDR3 is TGTGCCAGCAGAGGAGGGACAGGGGTAGGAGAAAAACTGTTTTTT. Residues: CASRGGTGVGEKLFF.

This clone was counted between two and nine times. The V gene is TRBV2, the J gene TRBJ2-7, with a weak D call TRBD1 (5 bases). CDR1 and CDR2 (germline): SNHLY, FYNNEI. The CDR3 length is 13 residues. V gave up 7 bases and J gave up 5 bases, with 15 bases separating them. The CDR3 DNA is TGTGCCAGCACCCCTCCGGACATCGACGAGCAGTACTTC. This gives the protein CASTPPDIDEQYF. Together with reference TRBV2 and TRBJ2-7, the CDR3 gives the full variable domain: EPEVTQTPSHQVTQMGQEVILRCVPISNHLYFYWYRQILGQKVEFLVSFYNNEISEKSEIFDDQFSVERPDGSNFTLKIRSTKLEDSAMYFCASTPPDIDEQYFGPGTRLTVT.

V and J are TRBV28 and TRBJ2-7, with a tentative D call TRBD2 (6 bases). The CDR3 sequence is 15 residues long. Deletions cut 3 bases from V and 7 bases from J, with 19 bases between. CDR1 MDHEN and CDR2 SYDVKM come from the germline V gene. DNA for the CDR3: TGTGCCAGCAGTTTTCATGGCGGGGACGTTTGGGAGCAGTACTTC. Translation gives CASSFHGGDVWEQYF.

The rearrangement joins TRBV7-8 to TRBJ1-5; the match to TRBD1 covers 8 bases. Germline V lookup: CDR1 SGHVS, CDR2 FQNEAQ. V gave up 1 base and J gave up 6 bases; unmatched junction bases: 5. CDR3 length equals 15 residues. The CDR3 nucleotides are TGTGCCAGCAGCTTAGGCGGGACAGGTGGTCAGCCCCAGCATTTT. It codes for CASSLGGTGGQPQHF.

V gene TRBV11-2 combines with J gene TRBJ1-1; D ambiguous. V was cut by 4 bases and J by 8 bases, with 8 bases left in between. This CDR3 is built from 11 residues. Germline assignment: CDR1 SGHAT and CDR2 FQNNGV. The CDR3 sequence is CASSYRREAFF. As DNA, the CDR3 is TGTGCCAGCAGCTACCGAAGGGAAGCTTTCTTT.

The chain couples TRBV6-1 to TRBJ1-4, with D unresolved. V shed 1 base and J shed 7 bases, with 13 bases lying between them. The germline V gene has CDR1 MNHNS and CDR2 SASEGT. The CDR3 runs 15 residues. In nucleotides, the CDR3 is TGTGCCAGCAGTGAAGTTGGGCTATGGCTTGAAAAACTGTTTTTT. Translated: CASSEVGLWLEKLFF.

This chain links TRBV11-2 with TRBJ2-5; 11 nucleotides agree with TRBD2. J gave up 3 bases and V 6 bases, and 6 bases lay outside the gene matches. The CDR3 loop spans 15 amino acids. Germline V lookup: CDR1 SGHAT, CDR2 FQNNGV. The CDR3 DNA reads TGTGCCAGCAGAACAAGACTAGCGGGAAAAGAGACCCAGTACTTC. Its protein is CASRTRLAGKETQYF.

This clone was found a few times. J is TRBJ2-7 and V is TRBV15; TRBD1 agrees at 8 bases. After removal of 8 bases from V and 5 bases from J, the junction contained 14 bases not matched to a gene. CDR3 length equals 15 residues. Germline assignment: CDR1 LNHNV and CDR2 YYDKDF (reference sequence). The CDR3 reads CATCSDRTGCNEQYF. As DNA, the CDR3 is TGTGCCACCTGTAGCGATCGGACAGGGTGCAACGAGCAGTACTTC.

J is TRBJ2-2 and V is TRBV9; D unresolved. The germline gives CDR1 SGDLS, CDR2 YYNGEE. Trimming pared 0 bases from V and 7 bases from J, leaving 10 bases between. This CDR3 comprises 14 residues. The CDR3 nucleotides are TGTGCCAGCAGCGTAGGGACGTCCGGCGGGGAGCTGTTTTTT. It encodes CASSVGTSGGELFF. Combining the CDR3 with reference TRBV9 and TRBJ2-2 gives the whole variable domain DSGVTQTPKHLITATGQRVTLRCSPRSGDLSVYWYQQSLDQGLQFLIQYYNGEERAKGNILERFSAQQFPDLHSELNLSSLELGDSALYFCASSVGTSGGELFFGEGSRLTVL.

V usage is TRBV9 and J usage is TRBJ1-1, with D maybe TRBD1 (5 bases). V was pared by 0 bases and J by 2 bases, with 8 bases between. CDR1 is SGDLS, CDR2 YYNGEE, per germline. The CDR3 consists of 14 residues. CDR3 DNA: TGTGCCAGCAGCGTAGAAGGGGACAACACTGAAGCTTTCTTT. Its translation: CASSVEGDNTEAFF.

CDR3 nucleotides: TGTGCCAGTAGTATCGGACAGTCCGACTCTGGAAACACCATATATTTT. Translation: CASSIGQSDSGNTIYF. V is TRBV19 and J is TRBJ1-3; D may be TRBD1 (6 bases). Germline lookup yields CDR1 LNHDA and CDR2 SQIVND (reference sequence). V lost 3 bases to trimming and J lost 0 bases, with 12 bases between them. This CDR3 contains 16 residues.